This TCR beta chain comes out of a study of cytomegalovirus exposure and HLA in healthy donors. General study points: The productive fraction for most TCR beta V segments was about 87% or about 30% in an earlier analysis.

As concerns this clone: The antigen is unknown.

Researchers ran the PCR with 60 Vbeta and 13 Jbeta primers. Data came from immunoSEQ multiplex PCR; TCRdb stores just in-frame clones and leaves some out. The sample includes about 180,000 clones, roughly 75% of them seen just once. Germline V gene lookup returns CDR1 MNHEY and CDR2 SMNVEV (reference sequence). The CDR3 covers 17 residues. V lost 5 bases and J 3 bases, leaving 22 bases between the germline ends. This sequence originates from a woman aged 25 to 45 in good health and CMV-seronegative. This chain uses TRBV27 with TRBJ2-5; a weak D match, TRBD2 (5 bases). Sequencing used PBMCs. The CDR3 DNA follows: TGTGCCAGCAGTCTTTATCCCGCCAGTGGAGCGGAAGAGACCCAGTACTTC. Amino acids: CASSLYPASGAEETQYF.